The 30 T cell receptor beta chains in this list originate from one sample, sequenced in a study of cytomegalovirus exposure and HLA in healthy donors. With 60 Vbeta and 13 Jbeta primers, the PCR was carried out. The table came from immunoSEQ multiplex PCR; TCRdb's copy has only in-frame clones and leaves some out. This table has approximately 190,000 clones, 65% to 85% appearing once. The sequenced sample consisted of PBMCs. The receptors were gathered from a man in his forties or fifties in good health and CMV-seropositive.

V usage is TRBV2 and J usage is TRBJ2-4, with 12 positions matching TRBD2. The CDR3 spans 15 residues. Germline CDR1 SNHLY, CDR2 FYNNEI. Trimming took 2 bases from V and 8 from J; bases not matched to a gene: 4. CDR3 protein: CASSETSGRWDIQYF. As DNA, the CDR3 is TGTGCCAGCAGTGAAACTAGCGGGAGGTGGGACATTCAGTACTTC. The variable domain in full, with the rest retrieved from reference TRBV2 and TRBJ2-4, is EPEVTQTPSHQVTQMGQEVILRCVPISNHLYFYWYRQILGQKVEFLVSFYNNEISEKSEIFDDQFSVERPDGSNFTLKIRSTKLEDSAMYFCASSETSGRWDIQYFGAGTRLSVL.

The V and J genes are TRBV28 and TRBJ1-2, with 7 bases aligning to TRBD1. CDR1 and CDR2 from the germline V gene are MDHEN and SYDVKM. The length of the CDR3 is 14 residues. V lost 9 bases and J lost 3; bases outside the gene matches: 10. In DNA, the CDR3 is TGTGCCAGTGACAGGGTAGGCGGGGACTATGGCTACACCTTC. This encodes CASDRVGGDYGYTF.

The CDR3 region has the DNA TGTGCCAGCAGCCCCTTTGAGGCTGGGGCCAACGTCCTGACTTTC. This gives the protein CASSPFEAGANVLTF. The rearrangement links TRBV7-9 to TRBJ2-6; no clear D gene. In germline, CDR1 is SEHNR, CDR2 FQNEAQ (reference sequence). With 5 bases removed from V and 2 bases from J, the gap between germline ends came to 10 bases. The CDR3 loop spans 15 amino acids. The entire variable domain, with the rest obtained from reference TRBV7-9 and TRBJ2-6, is as follows: DTGVSQNPRHKITKRGQNVTFRCDPISEHNRLYWYRQTLGQGPEFLTYFQNEAQLEKSRLLSDRFSAERPKGSFSTLEIQRTEQGDSAMYLCASSPFEAGANVLTFGAGSRLTVL.

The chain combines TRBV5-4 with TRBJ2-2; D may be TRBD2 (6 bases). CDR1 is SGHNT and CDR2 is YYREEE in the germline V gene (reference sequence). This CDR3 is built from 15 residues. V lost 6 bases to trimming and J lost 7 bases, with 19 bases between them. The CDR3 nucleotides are TGTGCCAGCACCCCCCAGGGAGGTCTCGACGGGGAGCTGTTTTTT. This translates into CASTPQGGLDGELFF.

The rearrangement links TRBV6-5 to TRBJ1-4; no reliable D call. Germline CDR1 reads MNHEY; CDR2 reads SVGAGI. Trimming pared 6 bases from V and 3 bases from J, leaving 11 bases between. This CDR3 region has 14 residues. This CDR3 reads CASRAGWANEKLFF. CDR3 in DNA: TGTGCCAGCAGAGCGGGGTGGGCTAATGAAAAACTGTTTTTT.

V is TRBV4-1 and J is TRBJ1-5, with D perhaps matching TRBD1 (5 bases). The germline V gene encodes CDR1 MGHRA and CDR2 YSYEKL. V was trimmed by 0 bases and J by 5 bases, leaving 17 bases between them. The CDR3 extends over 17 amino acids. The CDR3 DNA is TGCGCCAGCAGCCAAGAGGGGGGTCTAGGAGTTTATCAGCCCCAGCATTTT. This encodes CASSQEGGLGVYQPQHF.

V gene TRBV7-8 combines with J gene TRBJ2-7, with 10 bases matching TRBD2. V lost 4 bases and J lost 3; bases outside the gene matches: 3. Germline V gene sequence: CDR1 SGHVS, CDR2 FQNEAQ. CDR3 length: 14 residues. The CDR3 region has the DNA TGTGCCAGCAGCTACGCTAGCGGGAGCTACGAGCAGTACTTC. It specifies CASSYASGSYEQYF. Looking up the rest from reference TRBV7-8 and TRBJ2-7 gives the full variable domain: GAGVSQSPRYKVAKRGQDVALRCDPISGHVSLFWYQQALGQGPEFLTYFQNEAQLDKSGLPSDRFFAERPEGSVSTLKIQRTQQEDSAVYLCASSYASGSYEQYFGPGTRLTVT.

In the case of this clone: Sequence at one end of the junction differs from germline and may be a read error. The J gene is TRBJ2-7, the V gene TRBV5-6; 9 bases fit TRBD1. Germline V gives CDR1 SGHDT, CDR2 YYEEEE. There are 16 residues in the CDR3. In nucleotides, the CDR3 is TGTGCCAGCAGCATAACAGGGGGCCTTCCACCCTACGAGCAGTGCTTC. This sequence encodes CASSITGGLPPYEQCF. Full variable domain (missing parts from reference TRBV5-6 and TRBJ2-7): DAGVTQSPTHLIKTRGQQVTLRCSPKSGHDTVSWYQQALGQGPQFIFQYYEEEERQRGNFPDRFSGHQFPNYSSELNVNALLLGDSALYLCASSITGGLPPYEQCFGPGTRLTVT.

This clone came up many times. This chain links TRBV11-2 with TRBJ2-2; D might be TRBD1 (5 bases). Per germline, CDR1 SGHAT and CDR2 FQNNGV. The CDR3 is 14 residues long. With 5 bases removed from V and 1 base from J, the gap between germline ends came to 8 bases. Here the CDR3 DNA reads TGTGCCAGCAGCCCAGACAGGAACACCGGGGAGCTGTTTTTT. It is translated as CASSPDRNTGELFF.

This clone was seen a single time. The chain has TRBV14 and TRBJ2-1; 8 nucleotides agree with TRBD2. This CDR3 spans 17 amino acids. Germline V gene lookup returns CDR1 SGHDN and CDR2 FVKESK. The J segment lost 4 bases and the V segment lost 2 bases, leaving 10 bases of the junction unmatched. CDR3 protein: CASSQLGLGGDYNEQFF. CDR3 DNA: TGTGCCAGCAGCCAATTGGGACTAGGTGGGGATTACAATGAGCAGTTCTTC.

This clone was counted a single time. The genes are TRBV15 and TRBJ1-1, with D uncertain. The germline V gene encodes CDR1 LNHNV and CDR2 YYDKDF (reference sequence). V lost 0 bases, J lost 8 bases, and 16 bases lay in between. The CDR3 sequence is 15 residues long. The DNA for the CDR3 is TGTGCCACCAGCAGAGATTACAATACGATGAACGAAGCTTTCTTT. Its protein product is CATSRDYNTMNEAFF.

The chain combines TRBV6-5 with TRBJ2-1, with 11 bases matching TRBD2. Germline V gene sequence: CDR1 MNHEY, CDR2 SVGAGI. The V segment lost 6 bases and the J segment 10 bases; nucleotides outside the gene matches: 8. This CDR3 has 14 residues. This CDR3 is CASRSTRLAGEQFF. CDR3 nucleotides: TGTGCCAGCAGATCGACAAGACTAGCGGGAGAGCAGTTCTTC.

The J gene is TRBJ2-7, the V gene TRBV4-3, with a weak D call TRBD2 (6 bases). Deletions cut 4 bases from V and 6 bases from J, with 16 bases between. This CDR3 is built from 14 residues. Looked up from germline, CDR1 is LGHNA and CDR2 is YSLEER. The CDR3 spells CASSPGGPGSEQYF. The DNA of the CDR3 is TGCGCCAGCAGCCCCGGAGGCCCCGGGAGCGAGCAGTACTTC.

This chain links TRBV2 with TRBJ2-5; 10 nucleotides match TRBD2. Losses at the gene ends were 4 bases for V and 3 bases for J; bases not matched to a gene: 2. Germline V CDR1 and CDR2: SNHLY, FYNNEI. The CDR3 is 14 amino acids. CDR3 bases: TGTGCCAGCAGTGCGGGACTAGCGAAAGAGACCCAGTACTTC. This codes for CASSAGLAKETQYF.

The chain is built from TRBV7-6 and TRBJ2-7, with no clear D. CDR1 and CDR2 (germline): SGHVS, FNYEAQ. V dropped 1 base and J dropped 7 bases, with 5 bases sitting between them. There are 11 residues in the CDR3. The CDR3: CASSLGPEQYF. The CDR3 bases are TGTGCCAGCAGCTTAGGGCCGGAGCAGTACTTC.

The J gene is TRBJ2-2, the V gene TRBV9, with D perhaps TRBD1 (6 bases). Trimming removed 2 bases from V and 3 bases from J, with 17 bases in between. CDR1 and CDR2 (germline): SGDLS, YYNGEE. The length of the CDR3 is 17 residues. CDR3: CASSVHDQGKYTGELFF. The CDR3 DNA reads TGTGCCAGCAGCGTCCATGACCAGGGGAAATACACCGGGGAGCTGTTTTTT.

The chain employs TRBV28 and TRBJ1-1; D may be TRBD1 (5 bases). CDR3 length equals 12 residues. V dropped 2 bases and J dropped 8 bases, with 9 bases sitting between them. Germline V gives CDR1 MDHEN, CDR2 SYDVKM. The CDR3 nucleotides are TGTGCCAGCAGTTTACTCACAGGCGAAGCTTTCTTT. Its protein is CASSLLTGEAFF.

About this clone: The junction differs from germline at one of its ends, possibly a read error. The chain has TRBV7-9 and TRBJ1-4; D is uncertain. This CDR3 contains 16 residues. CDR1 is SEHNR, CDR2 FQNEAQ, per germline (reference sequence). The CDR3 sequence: CSSSLREWQTNEKLFF. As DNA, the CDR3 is TGTTCCAGCAGCTTGCGGGAATGGCAAACTAATGAAAAACTGTTTTTT.

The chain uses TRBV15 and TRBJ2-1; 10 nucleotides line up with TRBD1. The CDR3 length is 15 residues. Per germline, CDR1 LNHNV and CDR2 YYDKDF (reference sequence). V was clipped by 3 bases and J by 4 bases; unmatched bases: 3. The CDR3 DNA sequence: TGTGCCACCAGCAGTAGACAGGGGGCTTACAATGAGCAGTTCTTC. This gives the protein CATSSRQGAYNEQFF.

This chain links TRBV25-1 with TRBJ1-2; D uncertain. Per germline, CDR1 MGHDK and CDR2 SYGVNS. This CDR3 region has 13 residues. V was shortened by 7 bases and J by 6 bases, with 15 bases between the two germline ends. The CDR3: CASNREETNGYTF. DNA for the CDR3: TGTGCCAGCAACCGGGAAGAAACTAATGGCTACACCTTC.

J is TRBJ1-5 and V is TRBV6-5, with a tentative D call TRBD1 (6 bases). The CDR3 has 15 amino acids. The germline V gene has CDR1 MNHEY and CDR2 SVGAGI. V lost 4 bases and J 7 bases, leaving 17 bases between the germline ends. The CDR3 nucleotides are TGTGCCAGCAGTTCATCGGGGGGCGCAGGGCAGCCCCAGCATTTT. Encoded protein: CASSSSGGAGQPQHF.

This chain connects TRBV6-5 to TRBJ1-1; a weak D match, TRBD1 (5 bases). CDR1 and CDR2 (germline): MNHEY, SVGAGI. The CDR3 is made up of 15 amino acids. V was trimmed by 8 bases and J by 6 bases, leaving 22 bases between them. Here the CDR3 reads CASPERAGRPPEAFF. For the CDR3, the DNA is TGTGCCAGCCCCGAACGAGCAGGGAGGCCTCCTGAAGCTTTCTTT.

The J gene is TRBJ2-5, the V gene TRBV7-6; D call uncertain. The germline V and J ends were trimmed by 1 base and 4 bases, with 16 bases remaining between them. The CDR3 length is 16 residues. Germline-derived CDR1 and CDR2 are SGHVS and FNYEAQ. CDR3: CASSLGATSFRETQYF. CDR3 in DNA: TGTGCCAGCAGCTTAGGGGCCACGAGTTTTCGAGAGACCCAGTACTTC.

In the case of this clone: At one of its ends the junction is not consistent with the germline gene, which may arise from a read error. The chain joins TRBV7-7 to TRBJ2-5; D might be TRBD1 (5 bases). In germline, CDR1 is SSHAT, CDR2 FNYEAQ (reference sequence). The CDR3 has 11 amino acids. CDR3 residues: CASRQQETQYF. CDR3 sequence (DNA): TGTGCTAGCAGACAGCAAGAGACCCAGTACTTC.

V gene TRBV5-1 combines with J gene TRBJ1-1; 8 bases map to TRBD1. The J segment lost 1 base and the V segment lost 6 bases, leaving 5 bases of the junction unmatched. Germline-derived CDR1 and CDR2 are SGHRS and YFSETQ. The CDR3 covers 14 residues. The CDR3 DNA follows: TGCGCCAGCACTAGACAGGGGCCGAACACTGAAGCTTTCTTT. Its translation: CASTRQGPNTEAFF. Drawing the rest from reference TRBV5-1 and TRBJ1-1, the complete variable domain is KAGVTQTPRYLIKTRGQQVTLSCSPISGHRSVSWYQQTPGQGLQFLFEYFSETQRNKGNFPGRFSGRQFSNSRSEMNVSTLELGDSALYLCASTRQGPNTEAFFGQGTRLTVV.

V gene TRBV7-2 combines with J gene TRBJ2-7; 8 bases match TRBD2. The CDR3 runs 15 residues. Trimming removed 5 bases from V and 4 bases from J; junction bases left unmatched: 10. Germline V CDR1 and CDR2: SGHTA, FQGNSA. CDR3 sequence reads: CASSPDGTSPYEQYF. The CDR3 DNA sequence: TGTGCCAGCAGCCCGGACGGGACTAGTCCTTACGAGCAGTACTTC. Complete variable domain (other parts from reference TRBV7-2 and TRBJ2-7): GAGVSQSPSNKVTEKGKDVELRCDPISGHTALYWYRQSLGQGLEFLIYFQGNSAPDKSGLPSDRFSAERTGGSVSTLTIQRTQQEDSAVYLCASSPDGTSPYEQYFGPGTRLTVT.

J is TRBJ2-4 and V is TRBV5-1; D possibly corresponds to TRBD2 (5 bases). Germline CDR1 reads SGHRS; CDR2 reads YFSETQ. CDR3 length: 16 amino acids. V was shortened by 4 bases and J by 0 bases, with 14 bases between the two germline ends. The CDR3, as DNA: TGCGCCAGCAGCCCGAGGGAGACACTAGCCAAAAACATTCAGTACTTC. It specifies CASSPRETLAKNIQYF.

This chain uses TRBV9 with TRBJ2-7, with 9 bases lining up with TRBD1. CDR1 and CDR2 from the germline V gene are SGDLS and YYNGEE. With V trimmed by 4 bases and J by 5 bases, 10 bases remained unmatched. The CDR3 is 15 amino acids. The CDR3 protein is CASSPRGQGYDEQYF. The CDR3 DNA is TGTGCCAGCAGCCCACGGGGACAGGGATATGACGAGCAGTACTTC.

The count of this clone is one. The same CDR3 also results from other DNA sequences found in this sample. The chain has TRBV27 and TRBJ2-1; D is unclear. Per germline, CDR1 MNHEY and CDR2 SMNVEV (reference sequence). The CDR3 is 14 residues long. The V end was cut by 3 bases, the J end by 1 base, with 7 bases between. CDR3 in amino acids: CASSFPGSYNEQFF. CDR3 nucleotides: TGTGCCAGCAGTTTCCCGGGTTCCTACAATGAGCAGTTCTTC.

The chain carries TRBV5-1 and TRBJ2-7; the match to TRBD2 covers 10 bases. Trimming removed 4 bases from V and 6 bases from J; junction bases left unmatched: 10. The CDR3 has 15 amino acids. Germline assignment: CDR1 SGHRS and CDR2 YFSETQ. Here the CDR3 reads CASSVNLAGAGEQYF. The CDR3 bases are TGCGCCAGCAGCGTCAACCTAGCGGGAGCGGGCGAGCAGTACTTC.